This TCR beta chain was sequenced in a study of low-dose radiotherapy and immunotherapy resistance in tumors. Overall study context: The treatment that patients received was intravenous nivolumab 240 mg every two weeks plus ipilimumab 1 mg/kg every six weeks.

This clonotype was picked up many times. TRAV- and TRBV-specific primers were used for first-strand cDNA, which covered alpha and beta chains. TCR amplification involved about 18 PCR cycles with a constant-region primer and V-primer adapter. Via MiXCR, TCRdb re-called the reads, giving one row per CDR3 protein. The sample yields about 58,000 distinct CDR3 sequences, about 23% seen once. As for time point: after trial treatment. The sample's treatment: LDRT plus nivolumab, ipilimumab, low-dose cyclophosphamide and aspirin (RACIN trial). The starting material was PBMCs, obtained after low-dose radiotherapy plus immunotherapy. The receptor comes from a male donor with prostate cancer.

As DNA, the CDR3 is TGTGCCAGTAGTATTATACGGACTGGAACTTACAATGAGCAGTTCTTC. Amino acids: CASSIIRTGTYNEQFF. The V call is TRBV19, the J call TRBJ2-1, with a possible D match to TRBD2 (5 bases). The germline CDR1 and CDR2 sequences are LNHDA and SQIVND (reference sequence). The V end was cut by 3 bases, the J end by 4 bases, with 16 bases between. CDR3 length: 16 residues.